These T cell receptor beta chains were read from a single sample in a study of cytomegalovirus exposure and HLA in healthy donors. Method: immunoSEQ multiplex PCR; TCRdb's copy keeps in-frame clones and lacks some. Of some 220,000 clones detected, around four fifths appear once; the ten largest clones hold around 0.57%. The sequenced sample was PBMCs. The receptors originated from a woman in her thirties or forties in good health and CMV-seronegative. Both conserved end residues are part of each CDR3. D genes are given only for firm matches. A row's size may be missing; if present it is once, few, many or a size class.

v_call	d_call	cdr3_length	j_call	clone_size	cdr3_nt	cdr3_aa
TRBV10-2	-	14	TRBJ2-3	few	TGCGCCAGCAGTGAGTCGAACAGGGCAGATACGCAGTATTTT	CASSESNRADTQYF
TRBV27	-	18	TRBJ2-6	once	TGTGCCAGCAGTTTGGGAAGGGGGATACCTATCGGGGCCAACGTCCTGACTTTC	CASSLGRGIPIGANVLTF
TRBV18	-	11	TRBJ1-1	-	TGTGCCAGCTCCGAGGTCGCTGAAGCTTTCTTT	CASSEVAEAFF
TRBV29-1	-	11	TRBJ2-7	-	TGCAGCGTGACCCGGGGGTACGAGCAGTACTTC	CSVTRGYEQYF
TRBV29-1	-	14	TRBJ1-4	few	TGCAGCGTTGAATTTCAAGGGGGGGTAGAAAAACTGTTTTTT	CSVEFQGGVEKLFF
TRBV6-5	-	15	TRBJ2-7	-	TGTGCCAGCAGTTCGGGACAACCCGGATATTACGAGCAGTACTTC	CASSSGQPGYYEQYF
TRBV9	-	14	TRBJ2-5	-	TGTGCCAGCGGTCCTACGTCACCAAAAGAGACCCAGTACTTC	CASGPTSPKETQYF
TRBV5-1	-	14	TRBJ2-1	-	TGCGCCAGCAGCTTGGCTCCAGATTACAATGAGCAGTTCTTC	CASSLAPDYNEQFF
TRBV28	-	13	TRBJ1-2	-	TGTGCCAGCAGTTTTCGGGGGAACTATGGCTACACCTTC	CASSFRGNYGYTF
TRBV6-6	TRBD2	16	TRBJ2-1	few	TGTGCCAGCAGTTACTCGGGGCGGGGGGCCCGGAATGAGCAGTTCTTC	CASSYSGRGARNEQFF
TRBV28	-	14	TRBJ1-1	-	TGTGCCAGCAGTTTATTACAGGGTAGCACTGAAGCTTTCTTT	CASSLLQGSTEAFF
TRBV5-1	-	14	TRBJ2-3	-	TGCGCCAGCTGCCAGGCAACTAGCACAGATACGCAGTATTTT	CASCQATSTDTQYF
TRBV13	-	16	TRBJ2-7	few	TGTGCCAGCAGCTGGGGCCGACAGGAAGGCTCCTACGAGCAGTACTTC	CASSWGRQEGSYEQYF
TRBV5-1	-	13	TRBJ1-1	-	TGCGCCAGCAGCTTGGCCGGGCCGGGGGAAGCTTTCTTT	CASSLAGPGEAFF
TRBV13	-	13	TRBJ2-5	-	TGTGCCAGCAGCGAACAGGGTGCGGAGACCCAGTACTTC	CASSEQGAETQYF
TRBV5-4	TRBD1	15	TRBJ1-1	-	TGTGCCAGCAGCTTGGGCAGGGGGCTTGGCACTGAAGCTTTCTTT	CASSLGRGLGTEAFF
TRBV9	-	11	TRBJ2-3	-	TGTGCCAGCAGCGGCAGAGATACGCAGTATTTT	CASSGRDTQYF
TRBV18	-	13	TRBJ1-5	-	TGTGCCAGCTCACCAGAGGGGGATCAGCCCCAGCATTTT	CASSPEGDQPQHF
TRBV9	-	13	TRBJ1-1	-	TGTGCCAGCAGCGTATCAGCGGGGACTGAAGCTTTCTTT	CASSVSAGTEAFF
TRBV15	-	13	TRBJ2-3	-	TGTGCCACCAGCCGTCCGGGGGCAGATACGCAGTATTTT	CATSRPGADTQYF
TRBV19	-	18	TRBJ1-4	few	TGTGCCAGTAGTAAACTCGGCACCGGGACATCAAGGGGAGAAAAACTGTTTTTT	CASSKLGTGTSRGEKLFF
TRBV10-3	TRBD2	14	TRBJ2-5	-	TGTGCCATCAGTGAAAGGGGAGGGGCAGAGACCCAGTACTTC	CAISERGGAETQYF
TRBV27	TRBD2	18	TRBJ2-1	-	TGTGCCAGCAGTTTACCACCCCCCCGGACTAGCGGGTACAATGAGCAGTTCTTC	CASSLPPPRTSGYNEQFF
TRBV6-1	TRBD2	16	TRBJ2-3	-	TGTGCCAGCAGTGAAAGGGAGCGGGGGAGGACAGATACGCAGTATTTT	CASSERERGRTDTQYF
TRBV27	TRBD1	13	TRBJ1-1	-	TGTGCCAGCAGTTCGGGACAGACCACTACACAATTCTTT	CASSSGQTTTQFF
TRBV27	TRBD1	12	TRBJ2-7	-	TGTGCCAGCAGGGGGGACAGCTACGAGCAGTACTTC	CASRGDSYEQYF
TRBV30	-	12	TRBJ1-4	once	TGTGCCGGCCGGGAAACTAATGAAAAACTGTTTTTT	CAGRETNEKLFF
TRBV9	TRBD1	15	TRBJ2-3	-	TGTGCCAGCAGCGTAGGGGGGACAGGGTCTGGTACGCAGTATTTT	CASSVGGTGSGTQYF
TRBV6-5	-	13	TRBJ1-3	-	TGTGCCAGCAGTTACCAACGGGGAAACACCATATATTTT	CASSYQRGNTIYF
TRBV30	-	13	TRBJ2-2	once	TGTGCCTGGAGTGCACAGAACACCGGGGAGCTGTTTTTT	CAWSAQNTGELFF
TRBV9	TRBD1	14	TRBJ1-1	-	TGTGCCAGCAGCGTGGACAGGGCGAGCACTGAAGCTTTCTTT	CASSVDRASTEAFF
TRBV9	TRBD2	17	TRBJ2-5	once	TGTGCCAGCAGCGGAGCGGGGGACCAGGGAGGTAAAGAGACCCAGTACTTC	CASSGAGDQGGKETQYF
TRBV5-4	-	15	TRBJ1-2	-	TGTGCCAGCAGCTTGGCCGCAGGAACTAACTATGGCTACACCTTC	CASSLAAGTNYGYTF
TRBV5-1	TRBD1	14	TRBJ2-7	-	TGCGCCAGCAGCGCGGGACAGGGAAACTCCGAGCAGTACTTC	CASSAGQGNSEQYF
TRBV6-5	-	14	TRBJ1-5	-	TGTGCCAGCAGTTACGCGAGCGGTAGTCAGCCCCAGCATTTT	CASSYASGSQPQHF